These 10 T cell receptor beta chains were sequenced from one sample in a study of T cells in Graves' hyperthyroidism and ophthalmopathy. From RNA transcripts, TCR beta CDR3 regions were amplified. The primer set for the first-round RT-PCR of the TCR CDR3 was HTBI. TCRdb reanalysed the multiplex PCR reads using MiXCR and keeps one entry per CDR3 protein. In the table there are approximately 640,000 distinct CDR3 sequences, about 16% of which are singletons. Sequenced material: blood. The receptors here all came from a woman in her twenties or thirties with Graves' hyperthyroidism.

This clonotype was found many times. This CDR3 is CSARDRVTGQETQYF. The DNA for the CDR3 is TGCAGTGCTAGAGATCGGGTAACGGGACAAGAGACCCAGTACTTC. The genes are TRBV20-1 and TRBJ2-5; maybe TRBD2 (5 bases). Germline V CDR1 and CDR2: DFQATT, SNEGSKA (reference sequence). Between the trimmed V and J ends, which lost 0 bases and 2 bases, there was a span of 13 bases. The CDR3 runs to 15 residues.

This clonotype was counted ten times or more. The chain has TRBV20-1 and TRBJ2-3; 8 nucleotides line up with TRBD2. The V and J ends lost 0 bases and 7 bases, in that order; junction bases with no gene match: 3. The CDR3 has 13 residues. Germline assignment: CDR1 DFQATT and CDR2 SNEGSKA (reference sequence). The CDR3 here is CSARDRLAHTQYF. The CDR3 coding sequence is TGCAGTGCTAGAGATAGACTAGCGCATACGCAGTATTTT.

The chain combines TRBV14 with TRBJ2-5; 10 bases align to TRBD1. V lost 4 bases to trimming and J lost 1 base; unmatched junction nucleotides: 9. CDR3 size: 17 residues. Germline lookup yields CDR1 SGHDN and CDR2 FVKESK. CDR3 in amino acids: CASSPFWDRGFQETQYF. DNA for the CDR3: TGTGCCAGCAGCCCATTTTGGGACAGGGGATTCCAAGAGACCCAGTACTTC.

This clonotype was counted at least ten times. The chain couples TRBV20-1 to TRBJ2-7, with 12 bases that match TRBD2. The V gene's germline CDR1 is DFQATT and CDR2 SNEGSKA (reference sequence). V shed 5 bases, J shed 7 bases, and the junction held 9 bases outside the gene matches. The CDR3 sequence is 14 residues long. The CDR3 nucleotides are TGCAGTGCTTTTACTAGCGGGAGGCCTGGGGAGCAGTACTTC. This encodes CSAFTSGRPGEQYF.

This clonotype was picked up many times. The V and J genes are TRBV18 and TRBJ2-7; tentatively, D is TRBD1 or TRBD2 (5 bases each). This CDR3 contains 14 residues. Trimming took 6 bases from V and 0 from J, leaving 12 bases between them. Looked up from germline, CDR1 is KGHSH and CDR2 is LQKENI. CDR3 DNA: TGTGCCAGCTCCGGGACCACAAGCTCCTACGAGCAGTACTTC. It is translated as CASSGTTSSYEQYF.

This clonotype was observed a handful of times. The chain couples TRBV20-1 to TRBJ2-7; 9 bases line up with TRBD2. The CDR3 consists of 14 residues. Germline CDR1 is DFQATT and CDR2 is SNEGSKA (reference sequence). The J segment lost 5 bases and the V segment lost 3 bases, leaving 8 bases of the junction unmatched. In DNA form, the CDR3 reads TGCAGTGCTAGCGCGCGGGAGGGCTACAACGAGCAGTACTTC. Residues: CSASAREGYNEQYF.

This clonotype was seen more than once but under ten times. The chain combines TRBV6-2 or TRBV6-3 with TRBJ2-7, with TRBD1 matching over 11 bases. The germline CDR1 and CDR2 sequences are MNHEY and SVGEGT. V lost 5 bases, J lost 2 bases, and 5 bases stayed unmatched. CDR3 length equals 15 residues. This CDR3 is CASSGTGGWTYEQYF. For the CDR3, the DNA is TGTGCCAGCAGTGGGACAGGGGGATGGACCTACGAGCAGTACTTC.

V usage is TRBV5-1 and J usage is TRBJ1-4; tentatively, D is TRBD1 (6 bases). CDR3 length: 16 amino acids. Germline CDR1 and CDR2: SGHRS and YFSETQ. Trimming took 5 bases from V and 0 from J, leaving 14 bases between them. Here the CDR3 reads CASRLTGTSTNEKLFF. CDR3 sequence (DNA): TGCGCCAGCAGATTAACCGGGACATCAACTAATGAAAAACTGTTTTTT.

This clonotype was picked up many times. CDR3 nucleotides: TGTGCCAGCAGCTTAGCGATCGGAACAGATACGCAGTATTTT. Protein sequence: CASSLAIGTDTQYF. The V and J genes are TRBV7-6 and TRBJ2-3; D call uncertain. Trimming took off 0 bases at V and 3 bases at J, with 7 bases between the two ends. The germline V gene has CDR1 SGHVS and CDR2 FNYEAQ. CDR3 size: 14 residues.

This clonotype was recorded a few times. The CDR3: CASSLQGLGYEQYF. CDR3 sequence (DNA): TGTGCCAGCAGCCTACAGGGTTTGGGCTACGAGCAGTACTTC. This chain links TRBV5-6 with TRBJ2-7; D may be TRBD1 (6 bases). V lost 4 bases and J 3 bases, leaving 14 bases between the germline ends. The V gene's germline CDR1 is SGHDT and CDR2 YYEEEE. The CDR3 sequence is 14 residues long.